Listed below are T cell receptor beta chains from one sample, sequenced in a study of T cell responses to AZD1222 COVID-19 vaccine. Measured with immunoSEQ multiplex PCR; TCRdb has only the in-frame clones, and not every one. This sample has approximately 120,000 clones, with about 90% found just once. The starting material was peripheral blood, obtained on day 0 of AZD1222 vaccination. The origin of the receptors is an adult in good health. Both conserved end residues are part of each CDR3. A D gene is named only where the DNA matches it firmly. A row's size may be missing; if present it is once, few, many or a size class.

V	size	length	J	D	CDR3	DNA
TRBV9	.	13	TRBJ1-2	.	CASSVEVDYGYTF	TGTGCCAGCAGCGTAGAAGTAGATTATGGCTACACCTTC
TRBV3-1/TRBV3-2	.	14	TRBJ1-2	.	CASSRDRGYYGYTF	TGTGCCAGCAGCCGGGACCGGGGCTACTATGGCTACACCTTC
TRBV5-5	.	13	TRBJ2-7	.	CASSLKESYEQYF	TGTGCCAGCAGCTTAAAGGAATCCTACGAGCAGTACTTC
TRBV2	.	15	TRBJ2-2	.	CASSEALRGTGELFF	TGTGCCAGCAGTGAAGCGCTTCGTGGCACCGGGGAGCTGTTTTTT
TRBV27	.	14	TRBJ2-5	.	CASGPGQAEETQYF	TGTGCCAGCGGGCCCGGGCAGGCTGAAGAGACCCAGTACTTC
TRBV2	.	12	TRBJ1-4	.	CASSEGAEKLFF	TGTGCCAGCAGTGAGGGGGCGGAAAAACTGTTTTTT
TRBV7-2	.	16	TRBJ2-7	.	CASSPSGFELTYEQYF	TGTGCCAGCAGCCCCTCCGGGTTTGAGTTGACCTACGAGCAGTACTTC
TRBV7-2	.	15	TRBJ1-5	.	CASSRQAHPNQPQHF	TGTGCCAGCAGTCGACAGGCGCACCCAAATCAGCCCCAGCATTTT
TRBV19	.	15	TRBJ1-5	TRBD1	CASSTGTGGVQPQHF	TGTGCCAGTAGTACCGGGACAGGGGGCGTTCAGCCCCAGCATTTT
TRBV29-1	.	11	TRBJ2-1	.	CSVVDDNEQFF	TGCAGCGTTGTCGATGACAATGAGCAGTTCTTC
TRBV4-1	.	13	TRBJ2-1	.	CASSQALWDEQFF	TGCGCCAGCAGCCAAGCTCTTTGGGATGAGCAGTTCTTC
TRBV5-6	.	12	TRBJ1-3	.	CASSAWGDTIYF	TGTGCCAGCAGCGCCTGGGGTGACACCATATATTTT
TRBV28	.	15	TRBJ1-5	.	CASTALGTIGQPQHF	TGTGCCAGCACCGCTCTGGGGACAATTGGACAGCCCCAGCATTTT
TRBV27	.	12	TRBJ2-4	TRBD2	CASRGDRDIQYF	TGTGCCTCCCGGGGGGATAGGGACATTCAGTACTTC
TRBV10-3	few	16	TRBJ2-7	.	CAISEGQFLMGYEQYF	TGTGCCATCAGTGAAGGACAGTTTCTCATGGGCTACGAGCAGTACTTC
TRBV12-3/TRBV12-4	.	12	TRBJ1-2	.	CASSLTIYGYTF	TGTGCCAGCAGTCTCACGATATATGGCTACACCTTC
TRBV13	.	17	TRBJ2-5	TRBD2	CASSLFDAGEGWETQYF	TGTGCCAGCAGCTTATTCGATGCGGGAGAGGGTTGGGAGACCCAGTACTTC
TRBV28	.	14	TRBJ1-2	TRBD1	CASSSGGDDYGYTF	TGTGCCAGCAGTTCAGGGGGAGATGACTATGGCTACACCTTC
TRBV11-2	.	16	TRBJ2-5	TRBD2	CASSLGGTSDKETQYF	TGTGCCAGCAGCTTAGGGGGCACTAGCGATAAAGAGACCCAGTACTTC
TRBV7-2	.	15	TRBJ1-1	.	CASSLVGGDGTEAFF	TGTGCCAGCAGCTTAGTCGGAGGGGACGGCACTGAAGCTTTCTTT
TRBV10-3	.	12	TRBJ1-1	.	CAISESTEGAFF	TGTGCCATCAGTGAGTCGACGGAAGGAGCTTTCTTT
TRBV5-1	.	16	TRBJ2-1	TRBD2	CASSGTSGKTSTEQFF	TGCGCCAGCAGCGGGACTAGCGGGAAGACCTCGACAGAGCAGTTCTTC
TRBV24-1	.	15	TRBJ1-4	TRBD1	CATSDPRQGGEKLFF	TGTGCCACCAGTGACCCCCGACAGGGTGGTGAAAAACTGTTTTTT
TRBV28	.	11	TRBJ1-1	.	CASSHGGEAFF	TGTGCCAGCAGTCATGGGGGTGAAGCTTTCTTT
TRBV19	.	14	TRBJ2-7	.	CASTSSYNSYEQYF	TGTGCCAGTACTAGTTCGTACAACTCCTACGAGCAGTACTTC
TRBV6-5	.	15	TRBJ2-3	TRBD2	CASSYQAGLPDTQYF	TGTGCCAGCAGTTACCAAGCGGGACTGCCAGATACGCAGTATTTT
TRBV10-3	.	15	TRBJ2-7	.	CAISEEGGRTYEQYF	TGTGCCATCAGTGAGGAGGGCGGGCGGACCTACGAGCAGTACTTC
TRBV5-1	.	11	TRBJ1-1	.	CASSLNTEAFF	TGCGCCAGCAGCTTGAACACTGAAGCTTTCTTT
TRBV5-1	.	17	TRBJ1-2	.	CASSLDIGGGNGYGYTF	TGCGCCAGCAGCTTGGATATCGGTGGGGGAAATGGCTATGGCTACACCTTC
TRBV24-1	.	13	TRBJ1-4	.	CATRGTLDEKLFF	TGTGCCACCAGAGGGACGTTGGATGAAAAACTGTTTTTT
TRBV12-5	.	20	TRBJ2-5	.	CASGLVRRGIAQAPQETQYF	TGTGCTAGTGGTTTGGTACGAAGGGGGATAGCCCAGGCCCCACAAGAGACCCAGTACTTC
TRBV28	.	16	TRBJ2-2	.	CASSLLAPANTGELFF	TGTGCCAGCAGTTTGCTAGCCCCGGCGAACACCGGGGAGCTGTTTTTT
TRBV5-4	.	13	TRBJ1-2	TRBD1	CASSPGQGYGYTF	TGTGCCAGCAGCCCCGGACAGGGCTATGGCTACACCTTC
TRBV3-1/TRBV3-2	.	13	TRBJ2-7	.	CASSRQGGYEQYF	TGTGCCAGCAGCCGACAGGGAGGATACGAGCAGTACTTC
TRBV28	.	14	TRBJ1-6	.	CATSTGSYNSPLHF	TGTGCCACCTCGACGGGTTCCTATAATTCACCCCTCCACTTT
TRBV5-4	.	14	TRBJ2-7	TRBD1	CASSPWDSQDEQYF	TGTGCCAGCAGCCCCTGGGACAGCCAGGACGAGCAGTACTTC
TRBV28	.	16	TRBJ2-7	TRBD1	CASSSHRGRRSYEQYF	TGTGCCAGCAGTTCGCACAGGGGTCGGCGGTCCTACGAGCAGTACTTC
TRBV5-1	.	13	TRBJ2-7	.	CASSLEGADEQYF	TGCGCCAGCAGCTTGGAAGGGGCCGACGAGCAGTACTTC
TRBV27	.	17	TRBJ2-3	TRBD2	CASSLLLAGGPVDTQYF	TGTGCCAGCAGTTTACTCCTAGCGGGAGGGCCGGTCGATACGCAGTATTTT
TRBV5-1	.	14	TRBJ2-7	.	CASSFSGALGEQYF	TGCGCCAGCTCGTTCTCAGGTGCCCTTGGGGAGCAGTACTTC
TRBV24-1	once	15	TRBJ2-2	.	CATSAGTSRSGELFF	TGTGCCACCAGCGCCGGGACGTCGAGGAGCGGGGAGCTGTTTTTT
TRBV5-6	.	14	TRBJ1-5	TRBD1	CASSRGQGHQPQHF	TGTGCCAGCAGCCGGGGACAGGGACATCAGCCCCAGCATTTT
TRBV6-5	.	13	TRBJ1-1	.	CASRGGFYTEAFF	TGTGCCAGCAGGGGCGGGTTTTACACTGAAGCTTTCTTT
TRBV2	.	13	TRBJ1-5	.	CASSEGGDQPQHF	TGTGCCAGCAGTGAAGGTGGTGATCAGCCCCAGCATTTT
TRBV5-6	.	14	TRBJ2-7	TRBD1	CASSSGTGFHEQYF	TGTGCCAGCAGCTCCGGGACAGGGTTCCACGAGCAGTACTTC
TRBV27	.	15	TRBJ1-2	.	CASSFLGQLNYGYTF	TGTGCCAGCAGTTTCCTTGGACAGCTTAACTATGGCTACACCTTC
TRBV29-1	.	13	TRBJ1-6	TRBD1	CSVGQGHNSPLHF	TGCAGCGTTGGACAGGGCCATAATTCACCCCTCCACTTT
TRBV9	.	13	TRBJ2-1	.	CASSSGSYNEQFF	TGTGCCAGCAGCTCCGGGTCCTACAATGAGCAGTTCTTC
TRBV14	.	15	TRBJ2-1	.	CASSQGRAPSHEQFF	TGTGCCAGCAGCCAGGGCAGGGCTCCGAGCCATGAGCAGTTCTTC